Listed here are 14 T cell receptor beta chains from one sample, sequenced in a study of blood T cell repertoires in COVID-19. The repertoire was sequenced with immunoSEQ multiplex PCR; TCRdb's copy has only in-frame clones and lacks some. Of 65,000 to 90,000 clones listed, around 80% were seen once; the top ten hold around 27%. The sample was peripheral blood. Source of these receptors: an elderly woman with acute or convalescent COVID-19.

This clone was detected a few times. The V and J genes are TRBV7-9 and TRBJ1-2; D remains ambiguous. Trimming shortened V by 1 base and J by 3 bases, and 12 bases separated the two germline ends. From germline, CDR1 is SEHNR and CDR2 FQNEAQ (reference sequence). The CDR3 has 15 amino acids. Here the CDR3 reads CASSLGGSLDYGYTF. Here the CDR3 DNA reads TGTGCCAGCAGCTTAGGAGGCAGCCTTGACTATGGCTACACCTTC.

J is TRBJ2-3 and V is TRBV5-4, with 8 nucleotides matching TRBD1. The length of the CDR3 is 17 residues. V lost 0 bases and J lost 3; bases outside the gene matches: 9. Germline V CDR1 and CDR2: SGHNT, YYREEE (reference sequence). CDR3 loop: CASSLGLRGQETDTQYF. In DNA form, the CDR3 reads TGTGCCAGCAGCTTGGGTCTCAGGGGGCAAGAGACAGATACGCAGTATTTT.

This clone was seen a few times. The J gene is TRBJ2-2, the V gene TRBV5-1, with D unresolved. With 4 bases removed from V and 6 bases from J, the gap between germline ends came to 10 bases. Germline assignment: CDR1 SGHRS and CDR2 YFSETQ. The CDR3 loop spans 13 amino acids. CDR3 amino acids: CASSPTGPGELFF. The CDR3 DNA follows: TGCGCCAGCAGCCCCACGGGTCCCGGGGAGCTGTTTTTT.

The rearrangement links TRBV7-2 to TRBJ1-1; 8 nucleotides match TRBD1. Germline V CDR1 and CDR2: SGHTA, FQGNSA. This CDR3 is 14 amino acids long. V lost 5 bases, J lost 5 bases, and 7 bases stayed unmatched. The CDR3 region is CASSTQGGGTEAFF. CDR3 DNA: TGTGCCAGCAGCACACAGGGGGGGGGAACTGAAGCTTTCTTT. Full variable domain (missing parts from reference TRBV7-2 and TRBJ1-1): GAGVSQSPSNKVTEKGKDVELRCDPISGHTALYWYRQSLGQGLEFLIYFQGNSAPDKSGLPSDRFSAERTGGSVSTLTIQRTQQEDSAVYLCASSTQGGGTEAFFGQGTRLTVV.

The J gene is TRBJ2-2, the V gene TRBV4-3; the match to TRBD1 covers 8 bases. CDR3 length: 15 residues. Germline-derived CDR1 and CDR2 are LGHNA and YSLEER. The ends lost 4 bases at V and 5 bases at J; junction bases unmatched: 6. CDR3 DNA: TGCGCCAGCAGCCCGACCTGGACAGGGACCGGGGAGCTGTTTTTT. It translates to CASSPTWTGTGELFF.

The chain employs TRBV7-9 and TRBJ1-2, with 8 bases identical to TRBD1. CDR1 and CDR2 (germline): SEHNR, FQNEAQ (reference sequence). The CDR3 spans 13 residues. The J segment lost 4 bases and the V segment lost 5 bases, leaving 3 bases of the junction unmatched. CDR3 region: CASSPGGGYGYTF. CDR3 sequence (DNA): TGTGCCAGCAGCCCAGGGGGCGGCTATGGCTACACCTTC.

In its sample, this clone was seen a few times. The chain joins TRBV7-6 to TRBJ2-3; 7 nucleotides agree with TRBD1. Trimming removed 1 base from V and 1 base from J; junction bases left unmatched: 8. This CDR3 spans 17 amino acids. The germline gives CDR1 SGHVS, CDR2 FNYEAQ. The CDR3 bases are TGTGCCAGCAGCTTAGATCGACAGGGAAGGGGCACAGATACGCAGTATTTT. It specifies CASSLDRQGRGTDTQYF.

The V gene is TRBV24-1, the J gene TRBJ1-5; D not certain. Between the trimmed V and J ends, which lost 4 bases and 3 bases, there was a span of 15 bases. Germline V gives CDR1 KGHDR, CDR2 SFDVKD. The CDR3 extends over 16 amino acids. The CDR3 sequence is CATSDADPTPNQPQHF. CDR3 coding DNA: TGTGCCACCAGTGACGCCGATCCTACCCCCAATCAGCCCCAGCATTTT.

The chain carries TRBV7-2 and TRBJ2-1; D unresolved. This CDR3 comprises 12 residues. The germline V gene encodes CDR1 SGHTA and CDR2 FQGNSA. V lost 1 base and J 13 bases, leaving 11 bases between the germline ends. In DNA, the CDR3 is TGTGCCAGCAGCTTAGGTGGCAACGCCCAGTTCTTC. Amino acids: CASSLGGNAQFF.

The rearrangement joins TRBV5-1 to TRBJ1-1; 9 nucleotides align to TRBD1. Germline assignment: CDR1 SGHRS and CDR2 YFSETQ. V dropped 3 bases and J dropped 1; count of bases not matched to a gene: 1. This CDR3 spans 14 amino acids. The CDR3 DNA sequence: TGCGCCAGCAGCTCACAGGGGGCGAACACTGAAGCTTTCTTT. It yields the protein CASSSQGANTEAFF.

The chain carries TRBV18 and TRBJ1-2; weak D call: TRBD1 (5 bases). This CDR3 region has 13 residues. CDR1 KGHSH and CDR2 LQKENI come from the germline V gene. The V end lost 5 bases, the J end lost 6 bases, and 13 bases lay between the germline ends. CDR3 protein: CASSKGPRDGYTF. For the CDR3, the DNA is TGTGCCAGCTCAAAGGGGCCTCGAGATGGCTACACCTTC.

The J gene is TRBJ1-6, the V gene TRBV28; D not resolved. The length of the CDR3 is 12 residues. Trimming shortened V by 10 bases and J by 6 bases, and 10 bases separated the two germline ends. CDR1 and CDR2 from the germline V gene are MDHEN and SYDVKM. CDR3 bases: TGTGCCACACGCTGGAGTAATTCACCCCTCCACTTT. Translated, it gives CATRWSNSPLHF.

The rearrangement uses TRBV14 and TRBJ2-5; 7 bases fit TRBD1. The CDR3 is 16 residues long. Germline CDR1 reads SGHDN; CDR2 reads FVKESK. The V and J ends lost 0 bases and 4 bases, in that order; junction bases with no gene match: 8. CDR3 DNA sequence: TGTGCCAGCAGCCAAGATTTGGGGACAGCTCTAGAGACCCAGTACTTC. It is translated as CASSQDLGTALETQYF.

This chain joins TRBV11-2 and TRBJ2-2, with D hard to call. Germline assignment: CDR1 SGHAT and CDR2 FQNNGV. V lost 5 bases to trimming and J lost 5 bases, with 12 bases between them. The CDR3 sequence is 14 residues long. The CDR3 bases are TGTGCCAGCAGCCCAGCGTTACGTACCGGGGAGCTGTTTTTT. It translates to CASSPALRTGELFF.